The clone carrying this T cell receptor beta chain was recorded a few times. Primers for the PCR totalled 60 Vbeta and 13 Jbeta. Sequencing used immunoSEQ multiplex PCR; TCRdb keeps in-frame clones, though not all of them. The table shows about 100,000 clones, with approximately 70% occurring only once. The data derive from a study of cytomegalovirus exposure and HLA in healthy donors. The V end was cut by 5 bases, the J end by 1 base, with 10 bases between. Germline V CDR1 and CDR2: SGHTA, FQGNSA. The CDR3 is 14 amino acids. Sequenced input: PBMCs. This clonotype was obtained from a man aged 40-55 years in good health and CMV-seropositive. This chain uses TRBV7-2 with TRBJ2-3; no clear D gene. CDR3 sequence: CASSPYSGTDTQYF. In DNA form, the CDR3 reads TGTGCCAGCAGCCCCTATTCCGGCACAGATACGCAGTATTTT.